Included here is one T cell receptor beta chain sequence, with context. No antigen is known for it. The sample originates from a study of beta chain features in type 1 diabetes. Study conclusions and caveats: Patients with Type 1 diabetes showed moderately but significantly shorter TCRB CDR3s in all four CD4+ subsets.

One heparinised blood draw, averaging approximately 0.11 L, came from each donor. Sorted cells reached over 95% purity in every population. Trimming at V came to 0 bases and at J to 6 bases, leaving 8 bases not matched to a gene. In germline, CDR1 is SGHRS, CDR2 YFSETQ. This CDR3 is 17 amino acids long. Of the isolated RNA, all was reverse transcribed, and so the sequenced material was expressed TCRB transcripts. Clones were read by immunoSEQ multiplex PCR, and TCRdb kept only the in-frame ones, dropping some. The sample has about 350,000 clones, roughly a fifth seen once; the top ten hold about 0.045%.

The clonotype was recovered from a woman younger than 30 in good health. The chain combines TRBV5-1 with TRBJ2-1; the match to TRBD2 covers 11 bases. Sequencing was done on a sample of naive CD4+ T cells from blood. CDR3 protein: CASSLGTSGSRGNEQFF. The CDR3 DNA is TGCGCCAGCAGCTTGGGAACTAGCGGGAGCCGAGGCAATGAGCAGTTCTTC.